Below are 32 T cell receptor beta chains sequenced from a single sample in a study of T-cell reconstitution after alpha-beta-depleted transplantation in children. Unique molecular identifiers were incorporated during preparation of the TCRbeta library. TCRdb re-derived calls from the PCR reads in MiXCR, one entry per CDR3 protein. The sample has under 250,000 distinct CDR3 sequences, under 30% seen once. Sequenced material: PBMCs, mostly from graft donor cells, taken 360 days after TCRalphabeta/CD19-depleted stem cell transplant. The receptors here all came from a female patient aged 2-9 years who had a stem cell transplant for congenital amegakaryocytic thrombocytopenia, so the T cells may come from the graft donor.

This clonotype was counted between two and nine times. The CDR3 loop is CASSLRGGETQYF. CDR3 nucleotide sequence: TGTGCCAGCAGCCTAAGGGGGGGGGAGACCCAGTACTTC. This chain uses TRBV3-1 with TRBJ2-5; tentative D call: TRBD2 (7 bases). Germline-derived CDR1 and CDR2 are LGHDT and YNNKEL (reference sequence). V lost 4 bases and J lost 5, with 11 bases in between. CDR3 length: 13 amino acids.

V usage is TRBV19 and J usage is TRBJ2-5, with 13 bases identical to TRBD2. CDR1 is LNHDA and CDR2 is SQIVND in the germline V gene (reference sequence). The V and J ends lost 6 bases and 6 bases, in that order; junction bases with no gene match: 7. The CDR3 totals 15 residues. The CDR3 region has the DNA TGTGCCAGTAGCGAGGGACTAGCGGGGAGGAAGACCCAGTACTTC. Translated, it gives CASSEGLAGRKTQYF.

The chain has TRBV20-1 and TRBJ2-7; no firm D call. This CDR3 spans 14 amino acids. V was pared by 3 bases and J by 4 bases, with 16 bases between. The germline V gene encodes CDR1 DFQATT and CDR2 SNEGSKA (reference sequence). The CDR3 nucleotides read TGCAGTGCTAGTATCCCCCTCCATCCGTACGAGCAGTACTTC. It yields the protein CSASIPLHPYEQYF.

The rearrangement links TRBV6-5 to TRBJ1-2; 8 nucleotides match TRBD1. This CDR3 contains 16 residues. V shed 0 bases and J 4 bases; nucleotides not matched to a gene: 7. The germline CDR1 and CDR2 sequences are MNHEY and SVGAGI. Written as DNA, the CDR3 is TGTGCCAGCAGTTACTCGCGGACAGGGAGTATCTATGGCTACACCTTC. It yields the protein CASSYSRTGSIYGYTF.

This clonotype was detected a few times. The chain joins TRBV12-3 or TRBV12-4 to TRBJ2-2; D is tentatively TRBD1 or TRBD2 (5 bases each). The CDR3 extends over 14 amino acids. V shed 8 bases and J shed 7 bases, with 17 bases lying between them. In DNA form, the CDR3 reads TGTGCCAGCGGGCCCCCAGGGAGAGGCGGGGAGCTGTTTTTT. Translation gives CASGPPGRGGELFF.

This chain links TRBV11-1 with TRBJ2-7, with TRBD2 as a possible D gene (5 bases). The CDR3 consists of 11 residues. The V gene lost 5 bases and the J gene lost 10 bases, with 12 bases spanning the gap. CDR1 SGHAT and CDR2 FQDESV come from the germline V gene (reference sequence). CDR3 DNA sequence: TGTGCCAGCAGCCTCGATAGCGAACAGTACTTC. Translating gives CASSLDSEQYF.

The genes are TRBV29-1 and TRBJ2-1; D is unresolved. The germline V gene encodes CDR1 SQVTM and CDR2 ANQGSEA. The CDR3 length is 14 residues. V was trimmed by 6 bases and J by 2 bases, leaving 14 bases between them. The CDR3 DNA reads TGCAGCGTCGACGAGCGCGTAGCCTACAATGAGCAGTTCTTC. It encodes CSVDERVAYNEQFF.

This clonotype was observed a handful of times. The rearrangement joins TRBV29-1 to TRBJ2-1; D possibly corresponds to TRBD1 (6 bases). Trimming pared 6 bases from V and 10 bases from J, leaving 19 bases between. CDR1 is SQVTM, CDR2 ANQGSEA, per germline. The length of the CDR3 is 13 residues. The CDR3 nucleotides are TGCAGCGTCCTCACCAATAGGGGGTGGGAGCAGTTCTTC. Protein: CSVLTNRGWEQFF.

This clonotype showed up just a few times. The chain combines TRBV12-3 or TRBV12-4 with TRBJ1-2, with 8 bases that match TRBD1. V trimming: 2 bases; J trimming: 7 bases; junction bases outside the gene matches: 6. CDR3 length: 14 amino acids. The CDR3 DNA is TGTGCCAGCAGTTTATCGGACAGGGTGGTTGGCTACACCTTC. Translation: CASSLSDRVVGYTF.

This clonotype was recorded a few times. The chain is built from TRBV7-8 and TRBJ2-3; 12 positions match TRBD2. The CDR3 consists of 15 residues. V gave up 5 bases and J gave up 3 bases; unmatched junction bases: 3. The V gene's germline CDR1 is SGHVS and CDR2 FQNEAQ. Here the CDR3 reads CASSHGLAGTDTQYF. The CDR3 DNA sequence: TGTGCCAGCAGCCACGGACTAGCGGGAACAGATACGCAGTATTTT.

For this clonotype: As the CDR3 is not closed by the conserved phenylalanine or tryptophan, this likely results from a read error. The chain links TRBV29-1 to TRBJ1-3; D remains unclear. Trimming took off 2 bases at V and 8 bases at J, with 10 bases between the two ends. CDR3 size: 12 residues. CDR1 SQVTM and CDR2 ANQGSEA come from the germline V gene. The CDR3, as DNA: TGCAGCGTTGAAACACCCGGGGACACCATATATTCT. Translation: CSVETPGDTIYS.

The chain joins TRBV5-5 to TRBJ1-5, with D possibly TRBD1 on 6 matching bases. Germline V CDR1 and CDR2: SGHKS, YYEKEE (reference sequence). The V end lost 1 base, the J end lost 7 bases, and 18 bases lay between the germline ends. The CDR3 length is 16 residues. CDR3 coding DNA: TGTGCCAGCAGCTTGTCCCAGGTCCAGGGGAGGCAGCCCCAGCATTTT. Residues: CASSLSQVQGRQPQHF.

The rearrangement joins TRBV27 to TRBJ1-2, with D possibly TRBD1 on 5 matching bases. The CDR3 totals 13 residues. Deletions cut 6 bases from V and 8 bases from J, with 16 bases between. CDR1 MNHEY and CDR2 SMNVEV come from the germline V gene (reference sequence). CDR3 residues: CASSTGTGLGYTF. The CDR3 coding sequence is TGTGCCAGCAGCACCGGGACTGGGCTAGGCTACACCTTC.

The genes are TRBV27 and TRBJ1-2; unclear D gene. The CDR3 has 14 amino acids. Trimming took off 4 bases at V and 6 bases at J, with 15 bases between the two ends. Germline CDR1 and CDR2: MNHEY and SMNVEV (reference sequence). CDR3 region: CASSWSRTVNGYTF. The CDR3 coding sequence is TGTGCCAGCAGTTGGAGCAGAACCGTGAATGGCTACACCTTC.

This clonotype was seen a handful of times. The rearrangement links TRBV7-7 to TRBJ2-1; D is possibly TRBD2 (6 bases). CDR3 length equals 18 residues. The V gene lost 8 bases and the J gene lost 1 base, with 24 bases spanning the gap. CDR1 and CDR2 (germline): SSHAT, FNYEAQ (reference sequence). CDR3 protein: CASPRTQVGTGSYNEQFF. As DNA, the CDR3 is TGTGCCAGCCCGCGGACCCAGGTCGGGACTGGGTCCTACAATGAGCAGTTCTTC.

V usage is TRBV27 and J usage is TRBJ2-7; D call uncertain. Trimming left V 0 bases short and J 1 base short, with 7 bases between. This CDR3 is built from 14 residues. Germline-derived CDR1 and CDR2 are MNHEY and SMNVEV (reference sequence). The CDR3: CASSLSRRSYEQYF. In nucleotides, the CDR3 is TGTGCCAGCAGTTTATCGCGGCGTTCCTACGAGCAGTACTTC.

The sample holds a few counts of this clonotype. The CDR3 spells CAWSSYQETQYF. DNA of the CDR3: TGTGCCTGGAGCAGTTACCAAGAGACCCAGTACTTC. This chain connects TRBV30 to TRBJ2-5; D unclear. From germline, CDR1 is GTSNPN and CDR2 SVGIG (reference sequence). CDR3 length equals 12 residues. With 3 bases removed from V and 0 bases from J, the gap between germline ends came to 5 bases.

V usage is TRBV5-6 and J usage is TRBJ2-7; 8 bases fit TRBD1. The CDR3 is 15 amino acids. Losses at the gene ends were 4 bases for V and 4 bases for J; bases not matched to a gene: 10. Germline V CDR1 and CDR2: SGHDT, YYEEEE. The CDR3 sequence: CASSRGQGMGYEQYF. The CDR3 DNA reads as TGTGCCAGCAGCCGTGGACAGGGAATGGGGTACGAGCAGTACTTC.

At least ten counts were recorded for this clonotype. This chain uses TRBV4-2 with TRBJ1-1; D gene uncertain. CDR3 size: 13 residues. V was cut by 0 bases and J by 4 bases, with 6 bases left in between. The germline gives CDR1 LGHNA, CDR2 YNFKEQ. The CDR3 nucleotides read TGTGCCAGCAGCCAAGAAGGCACCACTGAAGCTTTCTTT. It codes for CASSQEGTTEAFF.

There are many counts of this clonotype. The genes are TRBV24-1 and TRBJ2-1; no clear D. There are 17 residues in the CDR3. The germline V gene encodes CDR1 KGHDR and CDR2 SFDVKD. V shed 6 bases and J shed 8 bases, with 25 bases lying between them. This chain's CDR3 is CATSPYRAGPLSDEQFF. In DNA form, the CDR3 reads TGTGCCACCAGTCCATATCGGGCAGGCCCGCTATCTGATGAGCAGTTCTTC.

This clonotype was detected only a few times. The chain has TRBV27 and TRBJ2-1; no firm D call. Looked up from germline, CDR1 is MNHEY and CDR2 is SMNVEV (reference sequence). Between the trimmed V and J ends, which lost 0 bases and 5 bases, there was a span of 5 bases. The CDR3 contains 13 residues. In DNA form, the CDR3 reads TGTGCCAGCAGTTTATCGGATAACAATGAGCAGTTCTTC. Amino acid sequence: CASSLSDNNEQFF.

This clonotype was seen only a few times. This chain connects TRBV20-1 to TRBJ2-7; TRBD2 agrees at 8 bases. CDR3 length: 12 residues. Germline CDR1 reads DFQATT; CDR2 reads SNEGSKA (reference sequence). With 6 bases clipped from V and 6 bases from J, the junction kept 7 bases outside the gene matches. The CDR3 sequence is CSANGLASEQYF. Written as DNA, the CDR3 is TGCAGTGCCAACGGACTAGCATCCGAGCAGTACTTC.

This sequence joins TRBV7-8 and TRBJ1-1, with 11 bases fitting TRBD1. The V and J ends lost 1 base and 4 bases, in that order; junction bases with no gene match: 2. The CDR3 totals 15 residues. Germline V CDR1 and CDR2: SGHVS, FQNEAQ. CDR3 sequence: CASSLVDRGLTEAFF. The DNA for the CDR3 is TGTGCCAGCAGCTTAGTGGACAGGGGGCTCACTGAAGCTTTCTTT.

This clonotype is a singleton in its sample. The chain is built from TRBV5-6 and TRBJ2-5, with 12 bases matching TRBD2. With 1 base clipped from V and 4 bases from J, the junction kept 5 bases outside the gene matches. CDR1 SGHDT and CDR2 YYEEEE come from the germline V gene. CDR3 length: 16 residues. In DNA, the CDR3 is TGTGCCAGCAGCTTGCTAGCGGGGGGGCCGCGAGAGACCCAGTACTTC. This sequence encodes CASSLLAGGPRETQYF.

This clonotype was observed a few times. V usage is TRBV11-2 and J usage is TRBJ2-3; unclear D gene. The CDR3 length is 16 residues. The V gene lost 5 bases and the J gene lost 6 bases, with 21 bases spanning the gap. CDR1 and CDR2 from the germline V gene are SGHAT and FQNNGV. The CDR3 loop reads CASSPQGPSQWDTQYF. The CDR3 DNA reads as TGTGCCAGCAGCCCCCAAGGGCCATCTCAGTGGGATACGCAGTATTTT.

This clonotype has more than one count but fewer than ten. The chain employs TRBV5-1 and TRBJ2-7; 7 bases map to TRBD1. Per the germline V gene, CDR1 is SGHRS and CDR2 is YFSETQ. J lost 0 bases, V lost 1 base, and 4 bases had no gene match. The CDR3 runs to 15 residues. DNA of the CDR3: TGCGCCAGCAGCTTGCCCGGGACAGACTCCTACGAGCAGTACTTC. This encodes CASSLPGTDSYEQYF.

The CDR3 region is CAWRLAGVREQFF. CDR3 DNA sequence: TGTGCCTGGAGACTAGCGGGAGTAAGGGAGCAGTTCTTC. The chain joins TRBV30 to TRBJ2-1, with 11 bases aligning to TRBD2. Germline V lookup: CDR1 GTSNPN, CDR2 SVGIG (reference sequence). This CDR3 comprises 13 residues. After removal of 3 bases from V and 10 bases from J, the junction contained 5 bases not matched to a gene.

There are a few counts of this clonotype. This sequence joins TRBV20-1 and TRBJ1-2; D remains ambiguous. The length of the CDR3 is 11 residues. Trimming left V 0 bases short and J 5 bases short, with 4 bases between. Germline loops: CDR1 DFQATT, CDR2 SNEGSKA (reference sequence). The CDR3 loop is CSARDPYGYTF. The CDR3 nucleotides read TGCAGTGCTAGAGATCCATATGGCTACACCTTC.

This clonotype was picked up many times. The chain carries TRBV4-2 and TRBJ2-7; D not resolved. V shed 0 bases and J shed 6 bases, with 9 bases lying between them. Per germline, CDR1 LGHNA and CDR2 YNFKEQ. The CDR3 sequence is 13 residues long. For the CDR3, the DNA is TGTGCCAGCAGCCAAGAGAGACTTAGCGAGCAGTACTTC. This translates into CASSQERLSEQYF.

In DNA form, the CDR3 reads TGTGCCAGCAGCCATCTCGCGGGAGGTGAGACCCAGTACTTC. Encoded protein: CASSHLAGGETQYF. The rearrangement joins TRBV3-1 to TRBJ2-5; TRBD2 matches 8 bases. CDR3 length: 14 residues. From germline, CDR1 is LGHDT and CDR2 YNNKEL (reference sequence). The V gene end was trimmed by 3 bases and the J gene end by 5 bases; junction bases not matched to a gene: 5.

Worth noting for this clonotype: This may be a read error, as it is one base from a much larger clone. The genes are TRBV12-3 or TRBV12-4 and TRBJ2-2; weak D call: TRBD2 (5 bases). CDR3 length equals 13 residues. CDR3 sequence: CASSSLGTGEPFF. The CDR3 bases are TGTGCCAGCAGTTCCTTGGGCACCGGGGAGCCGTTTTTT.

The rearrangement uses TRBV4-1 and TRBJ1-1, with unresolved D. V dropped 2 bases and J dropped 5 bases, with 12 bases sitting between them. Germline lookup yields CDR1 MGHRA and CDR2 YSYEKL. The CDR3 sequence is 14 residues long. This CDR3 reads CASSQNVGRTEAFF. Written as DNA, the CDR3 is TGCGCCAGCAGCCAAAACGTAGGGAGAACTGAAGCTTTCTTT.